This T cell receptor beta chain is drawn from a study of regulatory dendritic cells for organ transplantation. Study conclusions and caveats: Alloreactive memory CD8+ T cell pools varied considerably between individuals. Of resting T cell subsets, memory CD8+ had the most alloreactive clonotypes. Mature dendritic cells appeared to drive more memory CD8+ clonal expansion than regulatory ones.

Sorted T cells were CFSE-labeled and cultured 5 days with allogeneic regulatory or mature dendritic cells at 1:10. The CDR3 loop spans 13 amino acids. V was clipped by 4 bases and J by 7 bases, with 14 bases between them. From germline, CDR1 is MGHDK and CDR2 SYGVNS. Sequenced by immunoSEQ multiplex PCR; TCRdb stores in-frame clones only, minus some. Of 9,500 to 14,000 clones listed, roughly 89% are singletons. To note about this clone: Antigen: not known.

This rearrangement joins TRBV25-1 to TRBJ2-7, with D perhaps TRBD2 (5 bases). The TCR originated in a human donor in good health. The sample was naive CD8+ T cells from blood cultured with dendritic cells. As to subset: CD45RA+ naive T cells. The CDR3 bases are TGTGCCAGCAGTGCAGGTGTCGGGATGGAGCAGTACTTC. Amino acid sequence: CASSAGVGMEQYF.